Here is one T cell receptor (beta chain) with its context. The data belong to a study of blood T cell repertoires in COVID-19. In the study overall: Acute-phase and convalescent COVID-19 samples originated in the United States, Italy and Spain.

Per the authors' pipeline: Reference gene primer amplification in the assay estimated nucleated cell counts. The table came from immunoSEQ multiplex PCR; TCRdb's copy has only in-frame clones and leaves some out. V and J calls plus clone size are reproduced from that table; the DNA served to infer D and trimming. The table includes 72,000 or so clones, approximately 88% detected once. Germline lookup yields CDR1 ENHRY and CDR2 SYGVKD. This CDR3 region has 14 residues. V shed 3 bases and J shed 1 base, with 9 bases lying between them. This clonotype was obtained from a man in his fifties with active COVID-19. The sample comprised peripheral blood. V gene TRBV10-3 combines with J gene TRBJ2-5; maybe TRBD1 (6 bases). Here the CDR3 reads CAISERGIQETQYF. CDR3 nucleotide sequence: TGTGCCATCAGTGAAAGGGGGATCCAAGAGACCCAGTACTTC.